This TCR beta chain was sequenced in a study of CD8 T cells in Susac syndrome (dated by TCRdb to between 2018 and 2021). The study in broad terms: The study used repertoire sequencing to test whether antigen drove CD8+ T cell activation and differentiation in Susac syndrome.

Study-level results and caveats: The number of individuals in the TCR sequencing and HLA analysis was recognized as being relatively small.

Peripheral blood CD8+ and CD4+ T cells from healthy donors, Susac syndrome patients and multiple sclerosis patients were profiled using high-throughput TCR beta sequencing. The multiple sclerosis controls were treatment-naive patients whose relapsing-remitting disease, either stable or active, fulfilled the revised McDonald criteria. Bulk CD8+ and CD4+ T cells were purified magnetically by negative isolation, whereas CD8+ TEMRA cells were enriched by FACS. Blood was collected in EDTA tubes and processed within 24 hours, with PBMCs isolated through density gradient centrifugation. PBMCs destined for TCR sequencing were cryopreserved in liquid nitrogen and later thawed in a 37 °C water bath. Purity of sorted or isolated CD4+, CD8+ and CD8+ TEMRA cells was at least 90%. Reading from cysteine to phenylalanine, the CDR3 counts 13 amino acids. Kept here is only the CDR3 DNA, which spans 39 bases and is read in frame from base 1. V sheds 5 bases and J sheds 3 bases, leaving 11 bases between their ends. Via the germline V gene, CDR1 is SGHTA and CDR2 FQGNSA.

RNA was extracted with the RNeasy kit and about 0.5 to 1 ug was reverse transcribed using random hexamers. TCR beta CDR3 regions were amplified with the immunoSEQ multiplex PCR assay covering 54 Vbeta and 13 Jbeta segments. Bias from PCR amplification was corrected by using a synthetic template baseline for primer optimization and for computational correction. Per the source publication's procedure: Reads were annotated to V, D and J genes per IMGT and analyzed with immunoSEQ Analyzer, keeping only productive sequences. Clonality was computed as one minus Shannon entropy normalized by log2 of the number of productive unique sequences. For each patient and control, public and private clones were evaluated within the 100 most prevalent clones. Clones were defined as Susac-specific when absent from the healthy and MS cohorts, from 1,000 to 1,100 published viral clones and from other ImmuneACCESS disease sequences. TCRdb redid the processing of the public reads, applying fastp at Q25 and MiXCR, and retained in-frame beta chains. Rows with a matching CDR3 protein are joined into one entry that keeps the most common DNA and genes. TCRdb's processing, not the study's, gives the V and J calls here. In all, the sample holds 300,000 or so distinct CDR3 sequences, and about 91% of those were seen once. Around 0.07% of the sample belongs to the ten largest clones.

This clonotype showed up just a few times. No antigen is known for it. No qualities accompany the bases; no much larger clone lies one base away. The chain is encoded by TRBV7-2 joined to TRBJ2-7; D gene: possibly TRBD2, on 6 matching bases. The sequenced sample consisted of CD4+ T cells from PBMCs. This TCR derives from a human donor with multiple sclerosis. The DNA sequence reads TGTGCCAGCAGCACCCGGGAGCACTACGAGCAGTACTTC. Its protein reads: CASSTREHYEQYF.